Reported below is one T cell receptor beta chain. Its antigen remains undetermined. Per-nucleotide qualities are absent, and no much larger clonotype sits a single base away. The sample belongs to a study of T cells in Graves' hyperthyroidism and ophthalmopathy (dated by TCRdb to between 2018 and 2020). With respect to the entire study: Peripheral blood samples were taken at the time of initial diagnosis, prior to any treatment. The study also compared thyroid tissue and blood T-cell repertoires from roughly six Graves' hyperthyroidism patients. An independent validation cohort of around 19 hyperthyroidism patients and 17 patients who later progressed to ophthalmopathy tested prospective prediction of ophthalmopathy. After sampling, hyperthyroidism patients received methimazole starting at 30 mg daily, and ophthalmopathy patients received high-dose intravenous methylprednisolone. The paper reports TCR Vbeta CDR3 sequencing of fewer than 150 peripheral blood samples: approximately 41 ophthalmopathy, fewer than 80 hyperthyroidism and approximately 17 progressor patients. The approximately 95 discovery patients were divided at random into training and test sets in a 7:3 ratio. To identify TCR V-J signatures that set the groups apart, the researchers used a discovery cohort of about a hundred patients, made up of roughly 45 with Graves' ophthalmopathy and some 56 with stable Graves' hyperthyroidism.

The paper's findings and limits, for the study overall: Blood samples also contained most of the expanded thyroid clonotypes (frequency above 0.001), which suggests that blood repertoires may reflect thyroid immune responses. No statistical method was used to set the sample size in advance, and investigators knew the group allocation. In cross-validation, a model built on a 13 V-J signature told ophthalmopathy apart from stable hyperthyroidism with roughly 87% sensitivity and roughly 82% specificity, and in testing the same model reached 80%/75%. In validation, progression to ophthalmopathy was predicted by the model with almost 71% sensitivity and roughly 76% specificity, a median of roughly 6.4 months before onset.

Amplification of TCR beta CDR3 regions was carried out from RNA transcripts. For the first round of RT-PCR on the TCR CDR3, the HTBI primer set was used together with the Qiagen OneStep RT-PCR kit. Libraries were constructed in a second round of multiplex PCR, after which size selection and purification were performed. The libraries were sequenced on an Illumina HiSeq2000 using paired-end 100 bp reads. On the study's bioinformatics: Raw data were processed with SOAPnuke, discarding reads with adapters, uncalled bases, mean Phred below 15, or no exact constant-primer or identifier match. High-quality paired reads were merged using COPE v1.2.5, and each unique nucleotide sequence was defined as a clonotype. Clonotypes were aligned to IMGT TRBV, TRBD and TRBJ reference segments using MiTCR v1.1. The analysis included only V-J combinations with a frequency above 0.0001, which together covered 99% to 99.2% of the repertoires. The TCS score was defined as the ratio of F50 (clonal expansion) to E x V (chaos), calculated using BLOSUM62-based TCRdist between CDR3 peptides within each V-J. Welch's t-statistics and random forest reduced just over 500 V-J features to 10 to 15, which were used in a naive Bayes classifier (R e1071). The raw public data were reprocessed by TCRdb itself: fastp quality trimming at Q25, MiXCR clonotype calling, in-frame beta chains only. Rows merge per CDR3 protein into single entries with the most common DNA and genes. The V and J calls were not made by the authors but by TCRdb's processing. The table for this sample lists 300,000 to 350,000 distinct CDR3 sequences; 15% to 20% of them were counted only once. The leading ten clones occupy around 50% of the sample.

The CDR3 starts with the cysteine, ends with the phenylalanine, and has 14 residues. Just the 42-base CDR3 DNA is kept, in frame starting at base 1. From the germline V gene (reference sequence), CDR1 is PRHDT and CDR2 is FYEKMQ. V is clipped by 4 bases and J by 8 bases, and the sequence between their germline boundaries is 15 bases long. Stable Graves' hyperthyroidism was defined as the absence of progression to ophthalmopathy over 18 months of follow-up. Hyperthyroidism patients were newly diagnosed, had a disease duration of under 2 months, and were aged 18 to 65 years. Patients with uncontrolled infections, other autoimmune diseases, pregnancy or lactation were excluded. Diagnoses were based on clinical symptoms, serum thyroxine and TRAb, thyroid ultrasound and orbital computed tomography. PBMCs were isolated from 10 ml of fresh peripheral blood by Ficoll-Paque density gradient centrifugation. Total RNA was extracted with Trizol reagent, and quality was checked on an Agilent 2100 Bioanalyzer.

Sequenced material: blood. This receptor was identified in a woman between 45 and 65 years old with Graves' hyperthyroidism. The V and J segments used are TRBV13 and TRBJ1-3, with no reliable assignment of the D segment. The CDR3 region has the sequence CASSSSLPPDTIYF. The DNA sequence is as follows: TGTGCCAGCAGCTCCTCGCTTCCACCGGACACCATATATTTT.